One sample yielded the 22 T cell receptor beta chains listed below, sequenced in a study of T-cell reconstitution after alpha-beta-depleted transplantation in children. The library targeted TCRbeta and was prepared with unique molecular identifiers. TCRdb reanalysed the PCR reads using MiXCR and keeps one entry per CDR3 protein. The sample lists a few hundred thousand distinct CDR3 sequences, around 16% seen once, with 25% to 30% in the top ten. This material consisted of PBMCs, mostly from graft donor cells, taken 360 days after TCRalphabeta/CD19-depleted stem cell transplant. These receptors were taken from a boy younger than two who had a stem cell transplant for Wiskott-Aldrich syndrome, so the T cells may come from the graft donor.

The chain has TRBV24-1 and TRBJ2-2, with 7 bases matching TRBD1. This CDR3 has 16 residues. CDR1 is KGHDR and CDR2 is SFDVKD in the germline V gene. The V gene end was trimmed by 5 bases and the J gene end by 1 base; junction bases not matched to a gene: 6. CDR3 region: CATSVRDSWNTGELFF. CDR3 in DNA: TGTGCCACCAGTGTTCGGGACAGCTGGAACACCGGGGAGCTGTTTTTT.

The chain links TRBV6-1 to TRBJ2-1; 10 positions match TRBD1. Germline V gene sequence: CDR1 MNHNS, CDR2 SASEGT. J gave up 4 bases and V 5 bases, and 5 bases lay outside the gene matches. The CDR3 totals 15 residues. The CDR3 DNA reads as TGTGCCAGCAGTCCCGGGACAGGGGTATACAATGAGCAGTTCTTC. This translates into CASSPGTGVYNEQFF.

The V and J genes are TRBV12-3 or TRBV12-4 and TRBJ1-5, with D tentatively TRBD1 (5 bases). V lost 4 bases, J lost 2 bases, and 9 bases lay in between. CDR3 size: 14 residues. The CDR3 DNA sequence: TGTGCCAGCAGTTGGTTAGGGGGCAATCAGCCCCAGCATTTT. Protein sequence: CASSWLGGNQPQHF.

This clonotype has just a few counts. J is TRBJ2-7 and V is TRBV7-2; possibly TRBD1 for D (5 bases). The CDR3 sequence is 15 residues long. V was cut by 2 bases and J by 0 bases, with 11 bases left in between. The V gene's germline CDR1 is SGHTA and CDR2 FQGNSA. The CDR3: CASSLNQGRSYEQYF. The CDR3 DNA reads TGTGCCAGCAGCTTAAACCAGGGCCGCTCCTACGAGCAGTACTTC.

This clonotype occurred a few times. The chain uses TRBV7-8 and TRBJ1-2; D not resolved. V lost 0 bases, J lost 4 bases, and 12 bases lay in between. The CDR3 totals 15 residues. From germline, CDR1 is SGHVS and CDR2 FQNEAQ. The CDR3 DNA reads as TGTGCCAGCAGCTTAGCGGAAGGAAGTACCTATGGCTACACCTTC. Translated, it gives CASSLAEGSTYGYTF.

The chain employs TRBV15 and TRBJ2-1; 9 bases match TRBD2. V was pared by 3 bases and J by 0 bases, with 9 bases of the junction left unmatched. This CDR3 is built from 18 residues. CDR1 is LNHNV and CDR2 is YYDKDF in the germline V gene (reference sequence). CDR3 sequence: CATSRELAGKSSYNEQFF. The DNA for the CDR3 is TGTGCCACCAGCAGGGAGCTAGCGGGAAAAAGCTCCTACAATGAGCAGTTCTTC.

This chain joins TRBV5-1 and TRBJ2-5, with D uncertain. This CDR3 spans 15 amino acids. V was pared by 0 bases and J by 7 bases, with 16 bases between. CDR1 and CDR2 (germline): SGHRS, YFSETQ. The CDR3 sequence: CASSLAGLRRVTQYF. CDR3 in DNA: TGCGCCAGCAGCTTGGCGGGTCTACGCCGGGTGACCCAGTACTTC.

V usage is TRBV7-2 and J usage is TRBJ2-3, with TRBD1 matching 7 bases. Germline V CDR1 and CDR2: SGHTA, FQGNSA. This CDR3 contains 15 residues. J gave up 3 bases and V 9 bases, and 12 bases lay outside the gene matches. CDR3 protein: CASGTGELRTDTQYF. CDR3 coding DNA: TGTGCCAGTGGAACAGGGGAATTGAGGACAGATACGCAGTATTTT.

The rearrangement uses TRBV25-1 and TRBJ1-2, with D possibly being TRBD1 (6 bases). The CDR3 spans 14 residues. The germline CDR1 and CDR2 sequences are MGHDK and SYGVNS. Deletions cut 4 bases from V and 4 bases from J, with 13 bases between. CDR3 nucleotides: TGTGCCAGCAGTGTTATGGGACAAACCTATGGCTACACCTTC. It is translated as CASSVMGQTYGYTF.

This clonotype came up a few times. The V and J genes are TRBV4-1 and TRBJ1-1; 7 positions agree with TRBD1. J was trimmed by 5 bases and V by 5 bases; bases with no gene match: 11. This CDR3 contains 15 residues. Germline V gene lookup returns CDR1 MGHRA and CDR2 YSYEKL. The CDR3 sequence: CASSIHPGQKTEAFF. The CDR3 DNA is TGCGCCAGCAGCATACACCCGGGACAGAAAACTGAAGCTTTCTTT.

As concerns this clonotype: At one end, the junction sequence differs from germline, possibly due to a read error. This rearrangement joins TRBV24-1 to TRBJ2-3; D assignment may be TRBD1 or TRBD2 (6 bases each). The CDR3 is 18 amino acids. Germline V gene lookup returns CDR1 KGHDR and CDR2 SFDVKD. The CDR3 coding sequence is TGTACCACCAGTGCCCCTGGTTCCGGGGGCATGTCCGCAGATACGCAGTATTTT. It encodes CTTSAPGSGGMSADTQYF.

V is TRBV29-1 and J is TRBJ2-7, with 7 bases aligning to TRBD1. CDR1 and CDR2 from the germline V gene are SQVTM and ANQGSEA. The CDR3 is 14 amino acids. J was trimmed by 2 bases and V by 4 bases; bases with no gene match: 8. For the CDR3, the DNA is TGCAGCGTTGCATTTCCCGGGACAGCCTACGAGCAGTACTTC. Translation: CSVAFPGTAYEQYF.

This clonotype showed up just a few times. CDR3 in amino acids: CASGSITGELFF. The CDR3 DNA sequence: TGTGCCAGCGGGTCCATCACCGGGGAGCTGTTTTTT. The rearrangement uses TRBV25-1 and TRBJ2-2; D remains ambiguous. Trimming shortened V by 8 bases and J by 4 bases, and 8 bases separated the two germline ends. This CDR3 contains 12 residues. Germline CDR1 and CDR2: MGHDK and SYGVNS. Full variable domain (remainder filled in from reference TRBV25-1 and TRBJ2-2): EADIYQTPRYLVIGTGKKITLECSQTMGHDKMYWYQQDPGMELHLIHYSYGVNSTEKGDLSSESTVSRIRTEHFPLTLESARPSHTSQYLCASGSITGELFFGEGSRLTVL.

Turning to this clonotype: It may be a read error: a sequence one base away is much more abundant. The chain is built from TRBV5-1 and TRBJ2-6; D unresolved. The CDR3 covers 16 residues. Germline CDR1 is SGHRS and CDR2 is YFSETQ. V lost 3 bases and J 0 bases, leaving 10 bases between the germline ends. CDR3 residues: CASSSHTLSGANVLTF. In DNA, the CDR3 is TGCGCCAGCAGCTCCCACACCCTCTCTGGGGCCAACGTCCTGACTTTC.

The CDR3 DNA reads TGTGCCAGCAGCTTAGCGTGGGCTGGTTGGGCCAAAAACATTCAGTACTTC. It translates to CASSLAWAGWAKNIQYF. The chain links TRBV7-2 to TRBJ2-4; D ambiguous. Trimming removed 0 bases at V and 1 base at J, with 13 bases between. CDR1 and CDR2 (germline): SGHTA, FQGNSA. The CDR3 is made up of 17 amino acids.

The J gene is TRBJ2-3, the V gene TRBV7-8; TRBD1 matches at 8 bases. The V gene end was trimmed by 4 bases and the J gene end by 5 bases; junction bases not matched to a gene: 5. From germline, CDR1 is SGHVS and CDR2 FQNEAQ. CDR3 length: 14 residues. The DNA for the CDR3 is TGTGCCAGCAGCTCCCGTACAGGGGGAGATACGCAGTATTTT. Translating gives CASSSRTGGDTQYF. Full variable domain (missing parts from reference TRBV7-8 and TRBJ2-3): GAGVSQSPRYKVAKRGQDVALRCDPISGHVSLFWYQQALGQGPEFLTYFQNEAQLDKSGLPSDRFFAERPEGSVSTLKIQRTQQEDSAVYLCASSSRTGGDTQYFGPGTRLTVL.

V usage is TRBV6-1 and J usage is TRBJ2-5; 8 bases are shared with TRBD2. V lost 5 bases, J lost 7 bases, and 6 bases stayed unmatched. The germline gives CDR1 MNHNS, CDR2 SASEGT. This CDR3 spans 13 amino acids. The CDR3 loop reads CASSPGLALTQYF. DNA for the CDR3: TGTGCCAGCAGTCCCGGACTAGCATTGACCCAGTACTTC.

In its sample, this clonotype was seen a few times. J is TRBJ1-1 and V is TRBV5-1; perhaps TRBD1 as D (6 bases). This CDR3 is 14 amino acids long. Per germline, CDR1 SGHRS and CDR2 YFSETQ. Deletions cut 4 bases from V and 4 bases from J, with 14 bases between. The CDR3 DNA reads TGCGCCAGCAGCATTACAGGGAGGGGCACTGAAGCTTTCTTT. Protein: CASSITGRGTEAFF. Full variable domain (missing parts from reference TRBV5-1 and TRBJ1-1): KAGVTQTPRYLIKTRGQQVTLSCSPISGHRSVSWYQQTPGQGLQFLFEYFSETQRNKGNFPGRFSGRQFSNSRSEMNVSTLELGDSALYLCASSITGRGTEAFFGQGTRLTVV.

This clonotype was found a few times. This rearrangement joins TRBV3-1 to TRBJ2-1; 9 nucleotides agree with TRBD2. Germline V gives CDR1 LGHDT, CDR2 YNNKEL (reference sequence). Unmatched junction bases numbered 2, after V lost 2 bases and J lost 3 bases. This CDR3 spans 15 amino acids. CDR3 amino acids: CASSQPSGIYNEQFF. CDR3 DNA: TGTGCCAGCAGCCAACCTAGCGGGATCTACAATGAGCAGTTCTTC.

This clonotype was counted between two and nine times. CDR3 residues: CASRTPGGGNSQYF. In DNA form, the CDR3 reads TGCGCCAGCAGAACGCCAGGGGGCGGTAATAGCCAGTACTTC. This sequence joins TRBV5-1 and TRBJ2-5; 8 positions match TRBD1. Germline V CDR1 and CDR2: SGHRS, YFSETQ. The CDR3 is 14 residues long. The V segment lost 5 bases and the J segment 10 bases; nucleotides outside the gene matches: 13. Full variable domain (remainder filled in from reference TRBV5-1 and TRBJ2-5): KAGVTQTPRYLIKTRGQQVTLSCSPISGHRSVSWYQQTPGQGLQFLFEYFSETQRNKGNFPGRFSGRQFSNSRSEMNVSTLELGDSALYLCASRTPGGGNSQYFGPGTRLLVL.

At least ten counts were recorded for this clonotype. V usage is TRBV20-1 and J usage is TRBJ2-7; D perhaps matches TRBD2 (5 bases). V was trimmed by 3 bases and J by 2 bases, leaving 14 bases between them. The CDR3 totals 14 residues. Germline assignment: CDR1 DFQATT and CDR2 SNEGSKA (reference sequence). The chain's CDR3 is CSARPLDSAYEQYF. CDR3 in DNA: TGCAGTGCTAGGCCCCTGGACTCGGCCTACGAGCAGTACTTC.

This clonotype occurred a few times. The CDR3 nucleotides read TGTGCCAGCAGCCGGGAAAGCGGGAGGGCCCAAGATACGCAGTATTTT. Protein: CASSRESGRAQDTQYF. V usage is TRBV7-9 and J usage is TRBJ2-3; the match to TRBD2 covers 10 bases. The CDR3 loop spans 16 amino acids. Trimming at V came to 5 bases and at J to 5 bases, leaving 10 bases not matched to a gene. CDR1 and CDR2 (germline): SEHNR, FQNEAQ (reference sequence).